This T cell receptor beta chain originates from a study of T-cell memory formation after mild COVID-19. Study-wide background: Clusters of TCRs were largely donor specific.

General study results and limits: Later expanders leaned toward CD4+, whereas clones contracting from day 15 to 85 were balanced CD4/CD8. The appearance of some responding clones in pre-infection memory suggested that cross-reactive memory joined.

5'RACE with constant-segment primers yielded barcoded, UMI-tagged TCR alpha and TCR beta cDNA libraries. One entry per CDR3 protein results from TCRdb running MiXCR on the 5' RACE reads. This table holds more than 450,000 distinct CDR3 sequences, about a sixth found once. With 11 bases removed from V and 7 bases from J, the gap between germline ends came to 14 bases. The CDR3 length is 12 residues. As for this clonotype: The antigen is not known. Just one base apart from a much larger clone, this may be a read error.

This clonotype was obtained from an adult woman who had mild COVID-19 (a few samples of this study predate the infection). Cell type and time point are not known. The sequenced sample consisted of PBMCs or a T cell subset sorted from them (not recorded which). The genes are TRBV12-3 or TRBV12-4 and TRBJ2-2, with D unclear. In DNA, the CDR3 is TGTGCCTCGGCGGCTACCCACGGGGAGCTGTTTTTT. Its translation: CASAATHGELFF.